This record looks at one T cell receptor beta chain sequence and its context. This entry is derived from a study of blood T cell repertoires in COVID-19. The wider study: T cells, B-cell-depleted T cells, or PBMCs provided the cDNA or gDNA that served as material.

Cohorts were assigned according to the clinical history that participants reported. Recovered status in Cohort 3 required two negative PCRs, clearance, or symptom resolution. The method was immunoSEQ multiplex PCR; TCRdb's version includes in-frame clones alone and lacks a portion of them. This sample has 160,000 or so clones, with roughly 80% found just once. Sequences were obtained from PBMCs or T cells enriched from blood (not recorded which). The origin of this receptor is a woman aged 55-69 years who had recovered from COVID-19.

The CDR3 spells CASSPGQGHTF. CDR3 nucleotide sequence: TGTGCCAGCTCTCCGGGACAGGGGCACACCTTC. The V and J genes are TRBV18 and TRBJ1-2; 10 bases agree with TRBD1. The CDR3 sequence is 11 residues long. Germline CDR1 reads KGHSH; CDR2 reads LQKENI. After removal of 6 bases from V and 12 bases from J, the junction contained 4 bases not matched to a gene. Looking up the rest from reference TRBV18 and TRBJ1-2 gives the full variable domain: NAGVMQNPRHLVRRRGQEARLRCSPMKGHSHVYWYRQLPEEGLKFMVYLQKENIIDESGMPKERFSAEFPKEGPSILRIQQVVRGDSAAYFCASSPGQGHTFGSGTRLTVV.